Listed here are 27 T cell receptor beta chains from one sample, sequenced in a study of T cells in localized non-small cell lung cancer (TCRdb year 2020). The library came from the immunoSEQ multiplex PCR assay. This is the immuneACCESS table as TCRdb keeps it, with only in-frame sequences that have V and J called. A part of the clones is gone; compared with another copy, unresolved V genes explain less than half, and the rest is unexplained. This sample has under 35,000 clones in its table, and 75% to 95% of those were observed once. In total, the top ten clones hold around 30% of the sample. The source was peripheral blood, collected before any cancer treatment. All receptors come from an older female donor with stage I lung adenocarcinoma.

This clone appeared a single time. The rearrangement uses TRBV11-2 and TRBJ2-5; D gene unclear. CDR1 is SGHAT, CDR2 FQNNGV, per germline. V lost 5 bases and J 5 bases, leaving 12 bases between the germline ends. This CDR3 region has 13 residues. This CDR3 is CASSPYSLETQYF. CDR3 coding DNA: TGTGCCAGCAGCCCCTATTCGTTGGAGACCCAGTACTTC.

Of note for this clone: Germline and junction disagree at one end, which may indicate a read error. The chain combines TRBV5-1 with TRBJ2-7; 13 bases line up with TRBD2. CDR1 and CDR2 (germline): SGHRS, YFSETQ. The CDR3 sequence is 14 residues long. The CDR3 DNA is TGCGCCAGCAGACAAGGACTAGCGGGAGCTATCTTAAGCTTC. Translation: CASRQGLAGAILSF.

This chain uses TRBV7-9 with TRBJ2-1; maybe TRBD2 (5 bases). V shed 5 bases and J shed 0 bases, with 11 bases lying between them. The germline CDR1 and CDR2 sequences are SEHNR and FQNEAQ (reference sequence). The CDR3 extends over 15 amino acids. The CDR3 region has the DNA TGTGCCAGCAGCCTGAGCGGAACCTCCTACAATGAGCAGTTCTTC. The encoded protein is CASSLSGTSYNEQFF.

This chain links TRBV6-1 with TRBJ1-4; 11 bases map to TRBD1. CDR3 length: 15 residues. CDR1 and CDR2 from the germline V gene are MNHNS and SASEGT. The CDR3 DNA sequence: TGTGGTACCCTACCGGGACAGGGGGTAGTTGAAAAACTGTTTTTT. Its protein is CGTLPGQGVVEKLFF.

V usage is TRBV5-5 and J usage is TRBJ2-7, with D hard to call. Germline CDR1 is SGHKS and CDR2 is YYEKEE (reference sequence). The CDR3 has 14 residues. The V and J ends lost 4 bases and 4 bases respectively, with 15 bases between them. Here the CDR3 reads CASSLEWQKYEQYF. CDR3 bases: TGTGCCAGCAGCCTGGAGTGGCAGAAGTACGAGCAGTACTTC.

The chain couples TRBV9 to TRBJ2-5; 10 nucleotides match TRBD2. V dropped 3 bases and J dropped 5; count of bases not matched to a gene: 10. Per germline, CDR1 SGDLS and CDR2 YYNGEE. The CDR3 has 16 residues. CDR3 protein: CASSGRIAGGTETQYF. The DNA of the CDR3 is TGTGCCAGCAGCGGAAGGATAGCGGGGGGTACCGAGACCCAGTACTTC.

This clone turned up a few times. This rearrangement joins TRBV19 to TRBJ1-1; D ambiguous. Germline CDR1 is LNHDA and CDR2 is SQIVND (reference sequence). Trimming pared 3 bases from V and 0 bases from J, leaving 8 bases between. The CDR3 covers 14 residues. Here the CDR3 DNA reads TGTGCCAGTAGTATTGACCGACTGAACACTGAAGCTTTCTTT. Amino acid sequence: CASSIDRLNTEAFF.

The J gene is TRBJ1-3, the V gene TRBV6-1; D may be TRBD1 (6 bases). Trimming left V 4 bases short and J 0 bases short, with 7 bases between. CDR3 length: 14 amino acids. Germline V gives CDR1 MNHNS, CDR2 SASEGT. The CDR3 here is CASSGTVSGNTIYF. The CDR3, as DNA: TGTGCCAGCAGTGGGACAGTCTCTGGAAACACCATATATTTT.

The V gene is TRBV5-1, the J gene TRBJ2-7; 11 positions agree with TRBD2. This CDR3 contains 14 residues. Germline loops: CDR1 SGHRS, CDR2 YFSETQ. With V trimmed by 1 base and J by 3 bases, 0 bases remained unmatched. CDR3 region: CASSLTSGGYEQYF. CDR3 DNA sequence: TGCGCCAGCAGCTTGACTAGCGGGGGCTACGAGCAGTACTTC.

The chain is built from TRBV5-1 and TRBJ2-7, with a possible D match to TRBD2 (5 bases). Trimming shortened V by 4 bases and J by 4 bases, and 18 bases separated the two germline ends. From germline, CDR1 is SGHRS and CDR2 YFSETQ. The CDR3 totals 15 residues. The CDR3 bases are TGCGCCAGCAGCACCGGACTGCTAAGAACGTACGAGCAGTACTTC. The encoded protein is CASSTGLLRTYEQYF.

The chain recombines TRBV4-1 with TRBJ2-3; no clear D. V was cut by 4 bases and J by 10 bases, with 15 bases left in between. This CDR3 contains 13 residues. Germline CDR1 MGHRA, CDR2 YSYEKL. CDR3 residues: CASSPLDPFAQYF. The CDR3 nucleotides read TGCGCCAGCAGCCCCTTGGACCCATTCGCGCAGTATTTT.

The J gene is TRBJ1-5, the V gene TRBV19; TRBD1 aligns across 8 bases. The CDR3 runs to 17 residues. CDR1 LNHDA and CDR2 SQIVND come from the germline V gene (reference sequence). Losses at the gene ends were 3 bases for V and 1 base for J; bases not matched to a gene: 8. DNA of the CDR3: TGTGCCAGTAGTATCCCCCGGACAGGGCAGAGCAATCAGCCCCAGCATTTT. It encodes CASSIPRTGQSNQPQHF.

The table lists this clone with a few counts. The chain links TRBV10-1 to TRBJ2-4; no definite D call. This CDR3 region has 14 residues. Germline CDR1 is WNHNN and CDR2 is SYGVQD (reference sequence). Trimming stripped 6 bases from V and 2 bases from J, with 11 bases between. The DNA for the CDR3 is TGCGCCAGCAGGTCCGAAGAGCCCAAAAACATTCAGTACTTC. Its translation is CASRSEEPKNIQYF.

In this sample, this clone turned up once. The J gene is TRBJ2-5, the V gene TRBV29-1, with D unclear. The J call is uncertain, as TRBJ2-7 better fits the DNA end. CDR1 is SQVTM and CDR2 is ANQGSEA in the germline V gene. CDR3 size: 13 residues. In DNA, the CDR3 is TGCAGCGTTGCAAGGTTAGGGTTTAACGAGCAGTACTTC. It translates to CSVARLGFNEQYF.

V and J are TRBV2 and TRBJ1-5; D unresolved. This CDR3 has 15 residues. Trimming left V 2 bases short and J 4 bases short, with 12 bases between. CDR1 is SNHLY and CDR2 is FYNNEI in the germline V gene. This CDR3 reads CASSEFLGINQPQHF. The CDR3 DNA follows: TGTGCCAGCAGTGAATTTTTGGGAATAAATCAGCCCCAGCATTTT.

V gene TRBV10-3 combines with J gene TRBJ2-3; tentatively, D is TRBD2 (6 bases). The germline V and J ends were trimmed by 6 bases and 2 bases, with 12 bases remaining between them. CDR3 length: 14 amino acids. CDR1 ENHRY and CDR2 SYGVKD come from the germline V gene. CDR3 amino acids: CAISAGGITDTQYF. The CDR3 nucleotides are TGTGCCATCAGCGCCGGGGGAATCACAGATACGCAGTATTTT.

This chain links TRBV11-2 with TRBJ2-7; D unclear. This CDR3 has 13 residues. Trimming stripped 5 bases from V and 4 bases from J, with 12 bases between. Looked up from germline, CDR1 is SGHAT and CDR2 is FQNNGV. The CDR3 bases are TGTGCCAGCAGCCATCCATCTACGTACGAGCAGTACTTC. This sequence encodes CASSHPSTYEQYF.

This clone was seen just once. The chain couples TRBV6-5 to TRBJ2-7, with D perhaps matching TRBD2 (6 bases). The V gene lost 7 bases and the J gene lost 2 bases, with 12 bases spanning the gap. CDR1 and CDR2 from the germline V gene are MNHEY and SVGAGI. This CDR3 is 13 amino acids long. This chain's CDR3 is CASKRARTYEQYF. CDR3 nucleotides: TGTGCCAGCAAGCGGGCAAGAACCTACGAGCAGTACTTC.

The rearrangement links TRBV30 to TRBJ2-3, with 10 bases fitting TRBD1. The CDR3 is made up of 14 amino acids. The V gene's germline CDR1 is GTSNPN and CDR2 SVGIG (reference sequence). The CDR3 is CAVYGTGGTDTQYF. CDR3 in DNA: TGTGCGGTCTACGGGACAGGGGGCACAGATACGCAGTATTTT.

The chain employs TRBV6-1 and TRBJ2-5; the D is unclear. With the DNA end fitting TRBJ2-7 better, the J assignment may be wrong. This CDR3 has 13 residues. Germline assignment: CDR1 MNHNS and CDR2 SASEGT. Here the CDR3 reads CASSGAGYYEQYF. The CDR3, as DNA: TGTGCCAGCAGTGGAGCCGGATACTACGAGCAGTACTTC.

This chain uses TRBV28 with TRBJ2-7, with unresolved D. With 5 bases removed from V and 4 bases from J, the gap between germline ends came to 6 bases. Germline V lookup: CDR1 MDHEN, CDR2 SYDVKM. The CDR3 covers 11 residues. The CDR3 here is CASSQEYEQYF. The CDR3 DNA sequence: TGTGCCAGCAGTCAGGAGTACGAGCAGTACTTC.

The chain links TRBV30 to TRBJ2-3; weak D call: TRBD1 (6 bases). V was shortened by 1 base and J by 9 bases, with 11 bases between the two germline ends. The germline V gene encodes CDR1 GTSNPN and CDR2 SVGIG (reference sequence). The CDR3 runs 12 residues. The CDR3 DNA reads as TGTGCCTGGAGTGCTCCAGGGGTAACGCAGTATTTT. Encoded protein: CAWSAPGVTQYF.

This chain connects TRBV28 to TRBJ2-1; the match to TRBD1 covers 9 bases. After removal of 5 bases from V and 3 bases from J, the junction contained 8 bases not matched to a gene. Germline V lookup: CDR1 MDHEN, CDR2 SYDVKM. The CDR3 is made up of 16 amino acids. The chain's CDR3 is CASSTPGTGFYNEQFF. DNA for the CDR3: TGTGCCAGCAGTACCCCCGGGACAGGGTTCTACAATGAGCAGTTCTTC.

The chain combines TRBV5-4 with TRBJ2-1, with 8 nucleotides matching TRBD1. The CDR3 covers 14 residues. Per the germline V gene, CDR1 is SGHNT and CDR2 is YYREEE (reference sequence). The junction had 8 bases not matched to a gene; V was cut back by 4 bases and J by 8 bases. The CDR3 loop is CASSGKTGEHEQFF. DNA for the CDR3: TGTGCCAGCAGCGGAAAGACAGGGGAGCATGAGCAGTTCTTC.

This chain connects TRBV5-4 to TRBJ2-5; 10 nucleotides agree with TRBD1. The V gene's germline CDR1 is SGHNT and CDR2 YYREEE (reference sequence). The CDR3 covers 14 residues. The J segment lost 3 bases and the V segment lost 3 bases, leaving 2 bases of the junction unmatched. CDR3 DNA sequence: TGTGCCAGCAGCTGGACAGGGGGGAAAGAGACCCAGTACTTC. Protein sequence: CASSWTGGKETQYF.

The V and J genes are TRBV4-1 and TRBJ2-7; possibly TRBD2 for D (6 bases). The CDR3 is made up of 17 amino acids. V shed 1 base and J shed 4 bases, with 20 bases lying between them. Germline assignment: CDR1 MGHRA and CDR2 YSYEKL. CDR3 coding DNA: TGCGCCAGCAGCCAAGGCATCGGGAGAGGGTCTGGGTACGAGCAGTACTTC. Encoded protein: CASSQGIGRGSGYEQYF.

This clone was recorded a few times. The chain recombines TRBV10-1 with TRBJ1-3; TRBD1 might be the D (6 bases). Trimming shortened V by 4 bases and J by 2 bases, and 6 bases separated the two germline ends. This CDR3 comprises 13 residues. The V gene's germline CDR1 is WNHNN and CDR2 SYGVQD (reference sequence). CDR3 amino acids: CASSAGAGNTIYF. CDR3 nucleotide sequence: TGCGCCAGCAGTGCAGGGGCTGGAAACACCATATATTTT.